A single T cell receptor beta chain is shown here with its context. Its antigen is as yet unknown. Mismatch with germline at one junction end may stem from a read error. The data belong to a study of shared clonotypes between healthy human individuals. General study points: Read depth was anticipated to influence clonotype sharing among donors. A few donors had around 5% of their naive CD4 clonotypes in common.

On sorted subsets, replicate PCRs used approximately 200 ng DNA, or roughly 30,000 T cell genomes. Clones were sequenced by immunoSEQ multiplex PCR, and TCRdb holds only the in-frame ones, with some missing. The sample includes 1.5 million to 2.5 million clones, approximately 94% of them seen just once. CD45RO-negative cells were positively selected for CCR7, leaving out terminally differentiated effector memory CD45RA+ cells. The CDR3 runs 17 residues. CDR1 and CDR2 from the germline V gene are KGHSH and LQKENI. This chain links TRBV18 with TRBJ2-1, with 13 positions matching TRBD2. Sample: naive CD8+ T cells sorted from blood. The source of this sequence is a man aged 18 to 29 in good health. CDR3 nucleotides: TGTGCCAGCTCACCAGGACTAGCGGGGGAATCCTACAATAAGCAGTTCTTC. Protein: CASSPGLAGESYNKQFF. The whole variable domain, filled in from reference TRBV18 and TRBJ2-1, reads NAGVMQNPRHLVRRRGQEARLRCSPMKGHSHVYWYRQLPEEGLKFMVYLQKENIIDESGMPKERFSAEFPKEGPSILRIQQVVRGDSAAYFCASSPGLAGESYNKQFFGPGTRLTVL.